This T cell receptor (beta chain) came from a study of control samples from healthy donors and cancer patients. The CDR3 length is 13 residues. J lost 0 bases, V lost 4 bases, and 2 bases had no gene match. Germline V gene data show CDR1 as GTSNPN and CDR2 as SVGIG (reference sequence). Profiled with immunoSEQ multiplex PCR; TCRdb holds only in-frame clones, not every one. This sample's table reports 150,000 to 200,000 clones. What was sequenced was blood. The TCR sequence derives from a woman younger than 45 in good health. The V and J genes are TRBV30 and TRBJ2-5; 7 bases are a match to TRBD2. The CDR3 loop reads CAWKRDYQETQYF. For the CDR3, the DNA is TGTGCCTGGAAGCGGGATTACCAAGAGACCCAGTACTTC.